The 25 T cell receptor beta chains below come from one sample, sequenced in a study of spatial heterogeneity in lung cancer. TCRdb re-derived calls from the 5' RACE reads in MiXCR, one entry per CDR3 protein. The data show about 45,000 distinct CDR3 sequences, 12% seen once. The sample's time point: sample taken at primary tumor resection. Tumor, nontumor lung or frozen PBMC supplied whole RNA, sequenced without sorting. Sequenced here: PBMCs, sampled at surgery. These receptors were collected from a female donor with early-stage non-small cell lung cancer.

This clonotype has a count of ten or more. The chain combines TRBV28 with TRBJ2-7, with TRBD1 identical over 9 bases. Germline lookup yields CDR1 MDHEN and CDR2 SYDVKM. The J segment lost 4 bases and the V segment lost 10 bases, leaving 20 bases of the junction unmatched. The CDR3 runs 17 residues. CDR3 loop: CATHPGGQGGELYEQYF. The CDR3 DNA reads TGTGCCACCCACCCGGGGGGACAGGGTGGAGAGTTGTACGAGCAGTACTTC.

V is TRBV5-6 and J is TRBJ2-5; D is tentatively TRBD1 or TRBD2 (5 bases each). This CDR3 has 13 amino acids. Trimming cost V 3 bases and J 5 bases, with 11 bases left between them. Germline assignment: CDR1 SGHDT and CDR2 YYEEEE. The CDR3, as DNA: TGTGCCAGCAGCTCCGCAGGGACCGAGACCCAGTACTTC. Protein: CASSSAGTETQYF. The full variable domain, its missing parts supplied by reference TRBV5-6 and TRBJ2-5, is DAGVTQSPTHLIKTRGQQVTLRCSPKSGHDTVSWYQQALGQGPQFIFQYYEEEERQRGNFPDRFSGHQFPNYSSELNVNALLLGDSALYLCASSSAGTETQYFGPGTRLLVL.

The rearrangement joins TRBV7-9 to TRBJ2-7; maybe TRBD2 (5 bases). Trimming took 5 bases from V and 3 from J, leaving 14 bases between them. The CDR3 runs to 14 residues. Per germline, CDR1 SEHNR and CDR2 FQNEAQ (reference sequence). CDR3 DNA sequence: TGTGCCAGCAGCATTACTAGGACCCACTACGAGCAGTACTTC. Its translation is CASSITRTHYEQYF.

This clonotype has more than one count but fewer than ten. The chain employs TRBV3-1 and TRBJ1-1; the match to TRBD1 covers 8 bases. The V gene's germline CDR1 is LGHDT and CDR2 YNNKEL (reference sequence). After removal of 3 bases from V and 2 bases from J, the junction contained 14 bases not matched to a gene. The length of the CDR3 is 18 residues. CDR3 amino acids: CASSQGRRRTGPNTEAFF. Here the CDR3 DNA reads TGTGCCAGCAGCCAGGGGAGACGGAGGACAGGGCCTAACACTGAAGCTTTCTTT.

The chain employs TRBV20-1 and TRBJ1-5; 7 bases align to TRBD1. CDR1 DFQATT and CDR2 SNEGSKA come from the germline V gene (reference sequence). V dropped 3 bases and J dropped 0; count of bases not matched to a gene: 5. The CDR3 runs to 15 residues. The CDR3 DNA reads TGCAGTGCTAGGGGGACAGAGAATAGCAATCAGCCCCAGCATTTT. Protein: CSARGTENSNQPQHF.

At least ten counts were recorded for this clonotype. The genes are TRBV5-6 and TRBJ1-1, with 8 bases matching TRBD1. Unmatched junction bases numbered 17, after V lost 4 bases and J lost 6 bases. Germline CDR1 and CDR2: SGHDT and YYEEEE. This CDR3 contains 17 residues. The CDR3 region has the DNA TGTGCCAGCAGCAAAGGGACAGGCGGTCTAAAAGACGCTGAAGCTTTCTTT. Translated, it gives CASSKGTGGLKDAEAFF. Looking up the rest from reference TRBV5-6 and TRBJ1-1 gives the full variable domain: DAGVTQSPTHLIKTRGQQVTLRCSPKSGHDTVSWYQQALGQGPQFIFQYYEEEERQRGNFPDRFSGHQFPNYSSELNVNALLLGDSALYLCASSKGTGGLKDAEAFFGQGTRLTVV.

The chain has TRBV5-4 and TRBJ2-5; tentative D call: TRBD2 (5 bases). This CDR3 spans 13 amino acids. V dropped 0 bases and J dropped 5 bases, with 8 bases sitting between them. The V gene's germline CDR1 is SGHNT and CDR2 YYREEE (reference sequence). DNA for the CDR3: TGTGCCAGCAGCTTGGGGACTGGGGAGACCCAGTACTTC. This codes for CASSLGTGETQYF.

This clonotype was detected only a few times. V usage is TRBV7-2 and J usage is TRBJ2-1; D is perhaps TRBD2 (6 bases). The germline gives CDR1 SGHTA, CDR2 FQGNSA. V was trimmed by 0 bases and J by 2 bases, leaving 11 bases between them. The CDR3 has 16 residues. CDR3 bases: TGTGCCAGCAGCTTAGCGGGCGGGGCAACCTACAATGAGCAGTTCTTC. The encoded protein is CASSLAGGATYNEQFF.

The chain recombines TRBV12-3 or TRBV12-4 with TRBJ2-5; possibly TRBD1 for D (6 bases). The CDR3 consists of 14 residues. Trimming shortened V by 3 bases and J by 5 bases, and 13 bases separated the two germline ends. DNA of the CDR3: TGTGCCAGCAGTTTTAGTGGGGGCAGGGAGACCCAGTACTTC. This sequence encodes CASSFSGGRETQYF.

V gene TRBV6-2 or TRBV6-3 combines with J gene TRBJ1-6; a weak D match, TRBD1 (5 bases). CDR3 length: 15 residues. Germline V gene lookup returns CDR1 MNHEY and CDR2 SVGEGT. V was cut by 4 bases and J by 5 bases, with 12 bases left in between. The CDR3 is CASSSGQRNNSPLHF. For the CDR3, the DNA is TGTGCCAGCAGTTCGGGGCAGAGAAATAATTCACCCCTCCACTTT.

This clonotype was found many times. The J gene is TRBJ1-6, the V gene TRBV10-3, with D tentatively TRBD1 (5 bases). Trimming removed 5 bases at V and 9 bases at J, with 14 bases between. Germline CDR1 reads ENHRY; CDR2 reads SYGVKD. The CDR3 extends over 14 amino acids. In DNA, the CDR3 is TGTGCCATCAGTTCACAGGCTACAGGTTCACCCCTCCACTTT. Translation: CAISSQATGSPLHF.

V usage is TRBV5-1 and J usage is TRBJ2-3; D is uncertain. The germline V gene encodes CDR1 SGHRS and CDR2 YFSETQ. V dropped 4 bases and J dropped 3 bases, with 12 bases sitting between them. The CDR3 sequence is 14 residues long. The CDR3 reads CASSRMGSTDTQYF. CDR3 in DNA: TGCGCCAGCAGCCGGATGGGGTCAACAGATACGCAGTATTTT.

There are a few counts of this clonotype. The CDR3: CASSQVRAALQYF. CDR3 bases: TGTGCCAGCAGCCAAGTGAGGGCAGCTCTGCAGTATTTT. The chain couples TRBV14 to TRBJ2-3, with D possibly matching TRBD2 (5 bases). The length of the CDR3 is 13 residues. Germline lookup yields CDR1 SGHDN and CDR2 FVKESK. The V end lost 1 base, the J end lost 11 bases, and 13 bases lay between the germline ends.

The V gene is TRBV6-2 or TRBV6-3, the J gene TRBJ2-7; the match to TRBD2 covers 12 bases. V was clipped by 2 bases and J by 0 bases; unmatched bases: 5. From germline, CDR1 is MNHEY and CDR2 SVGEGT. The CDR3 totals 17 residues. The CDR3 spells CASSYRTSGAYSYEQYF. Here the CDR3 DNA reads TGTGCCAGCAGTTACCGGACTAGCGGGGCCTACTCCTACGAGCAGTACTTC.

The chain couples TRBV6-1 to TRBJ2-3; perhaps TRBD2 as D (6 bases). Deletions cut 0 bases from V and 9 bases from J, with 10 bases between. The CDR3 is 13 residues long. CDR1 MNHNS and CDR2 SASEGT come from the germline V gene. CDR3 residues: CASSEARGATQYF. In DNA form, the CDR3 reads TGTGCCAGCAGTGAAGCGCGCGGGGCAACGCAGTATTTT.

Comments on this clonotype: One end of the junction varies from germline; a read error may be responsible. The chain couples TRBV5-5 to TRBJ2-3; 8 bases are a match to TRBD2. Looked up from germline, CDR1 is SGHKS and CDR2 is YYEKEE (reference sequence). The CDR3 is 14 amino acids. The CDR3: CASSSRTSRDTQYF. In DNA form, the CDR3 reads TGTGCCAGCAGCTCAAGGACTAGCAGAGATACGCAGTATTTT.

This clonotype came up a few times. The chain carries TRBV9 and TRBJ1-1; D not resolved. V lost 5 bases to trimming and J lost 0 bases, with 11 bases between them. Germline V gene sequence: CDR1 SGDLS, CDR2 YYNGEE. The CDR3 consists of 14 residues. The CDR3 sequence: CASRANLLNTEAFF. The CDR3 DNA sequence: TGTGCCAGCAGGGCAAACCTCTTGAACACTGAAGCTTTCTTT.

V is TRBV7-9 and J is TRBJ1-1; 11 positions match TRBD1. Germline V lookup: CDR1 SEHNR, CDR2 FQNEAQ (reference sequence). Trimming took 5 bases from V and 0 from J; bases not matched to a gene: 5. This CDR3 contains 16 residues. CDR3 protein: CASSPGTGGMNTEAFF. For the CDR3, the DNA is TGTGCCAGCAGCCCAGGGACAGGGGGGATGAACACTGAAGCTTTCTTT.

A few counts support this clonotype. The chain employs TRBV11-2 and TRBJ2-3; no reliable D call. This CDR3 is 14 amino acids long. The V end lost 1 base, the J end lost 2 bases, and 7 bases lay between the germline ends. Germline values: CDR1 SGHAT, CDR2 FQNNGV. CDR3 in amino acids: CASSLGPATDTQYF. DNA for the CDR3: TGTGCCAGCAGCTTAGGGCCGGCCACAGATACGCAGTATTTT. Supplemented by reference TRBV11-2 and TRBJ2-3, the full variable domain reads EAGVAQSPRYKIIEKRQSVAFWCNPISGHATLYWYQQILGQGPKLLIQFQNNGVVDDSQLPKDRFSAERLKGVDSTLKIQPAKLEDSAVYLCASSLGPATDTQYFGPGTRLTVL.

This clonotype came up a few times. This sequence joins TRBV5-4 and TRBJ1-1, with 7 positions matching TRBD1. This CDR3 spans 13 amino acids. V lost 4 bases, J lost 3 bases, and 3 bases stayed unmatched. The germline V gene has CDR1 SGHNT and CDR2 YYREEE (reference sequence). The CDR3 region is CASSRDSHTEAFF. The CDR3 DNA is TGTGCCAGCAGCCGGGACAGCCACACTGAAGCTTTCTTT.

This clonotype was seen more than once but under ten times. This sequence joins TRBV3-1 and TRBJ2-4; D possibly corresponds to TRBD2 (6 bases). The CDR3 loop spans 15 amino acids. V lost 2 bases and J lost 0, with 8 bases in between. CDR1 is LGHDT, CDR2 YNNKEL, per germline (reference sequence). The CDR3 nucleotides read TGTGCCAGCAGCCAACCGGGGGTAGCCAAAAACATTCAGTACTTC. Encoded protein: CASSQPGVAKNIQYF. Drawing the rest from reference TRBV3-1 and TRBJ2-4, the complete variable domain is DTAVSQTPKYLVTQMGNDKSIKCEQNLGHDTMYWYKQDSKKFLKIMFSYNNKELIINETVPNRFSPKSPDKAHLNLHINSLELGDSAVYFCASSQPGVAKNIQYFGAGTRLSVL.

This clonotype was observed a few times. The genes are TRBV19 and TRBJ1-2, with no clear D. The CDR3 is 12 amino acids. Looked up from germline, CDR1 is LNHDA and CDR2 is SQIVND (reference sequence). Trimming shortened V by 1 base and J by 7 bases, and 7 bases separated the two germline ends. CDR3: CASSIGFLGYTF. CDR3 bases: TGTGCCAGTAGTATAGGCTTTCTTGGCTACACCTTC.

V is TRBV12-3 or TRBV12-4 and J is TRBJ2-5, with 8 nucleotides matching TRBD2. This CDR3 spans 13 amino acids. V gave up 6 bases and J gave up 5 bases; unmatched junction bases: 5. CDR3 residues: CASSGTRGETQYF. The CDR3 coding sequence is TGTGCCAGCAGCGGGACTAGGGGGGAGACCCAGTACTTC.

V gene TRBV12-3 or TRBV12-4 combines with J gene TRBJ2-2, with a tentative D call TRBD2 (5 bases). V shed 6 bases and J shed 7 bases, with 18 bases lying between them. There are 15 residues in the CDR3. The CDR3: CASRPSRGLSGELFF. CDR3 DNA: TGTGCCAGCAGACCAAGTCGGGGATTGAGCGGGGAGCTGTTTTTT.

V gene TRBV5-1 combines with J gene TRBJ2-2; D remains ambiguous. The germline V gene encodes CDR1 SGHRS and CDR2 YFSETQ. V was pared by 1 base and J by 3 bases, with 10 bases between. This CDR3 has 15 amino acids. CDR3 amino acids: CASSLRARDTGELFF. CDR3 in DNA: TGCGCCAGCAGCTTGAGGGCCCGAGACACCGGGGAGCTGTTTTTT. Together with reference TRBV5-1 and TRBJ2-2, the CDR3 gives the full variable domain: KAGVTQTPRYLIKTRGQQVTLSCSPISGHRSVSWYQQTPGQGLQFLFEYFSETQRNKGNFPGRFSGRQFSNSRSEMNVSTLELGDSALYLCASSLRARDTGELFFGEGSRLTVL.